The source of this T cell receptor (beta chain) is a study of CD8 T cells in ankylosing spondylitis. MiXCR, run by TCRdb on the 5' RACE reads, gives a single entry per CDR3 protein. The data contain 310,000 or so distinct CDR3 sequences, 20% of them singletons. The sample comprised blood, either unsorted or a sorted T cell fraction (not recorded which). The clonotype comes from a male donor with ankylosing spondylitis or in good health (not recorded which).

The DNA for the CDR3 is TGTGCCAGCAGCCAGGGACAGGGGGCGGAAGCTTTCTTT. Protein product: CASSQGQGAEAFF. This chain links TRBV4-2 with TRBJ1-1; 12 bases map to TRBD1. CDR3 length: 13 amino acids. J gave up 8 bases and V 3 bases, and 1 base lay outside the gene matches. Germline V gene lookup returns CDR1 LGHNA and CDR2 YNFKEQ.